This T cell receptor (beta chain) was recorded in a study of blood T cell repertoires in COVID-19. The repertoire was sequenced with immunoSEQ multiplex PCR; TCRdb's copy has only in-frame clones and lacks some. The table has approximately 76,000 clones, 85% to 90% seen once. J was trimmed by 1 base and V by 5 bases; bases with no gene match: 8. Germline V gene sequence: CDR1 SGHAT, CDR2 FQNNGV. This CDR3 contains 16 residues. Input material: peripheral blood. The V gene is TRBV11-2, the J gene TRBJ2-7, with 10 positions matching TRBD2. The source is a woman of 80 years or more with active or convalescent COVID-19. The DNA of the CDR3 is TGTGCCAGCAGCCGAAACCAGCGGGGGGGGTCCTACGAGCAGTACTTC. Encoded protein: CASSRNQRGGSYEQYF. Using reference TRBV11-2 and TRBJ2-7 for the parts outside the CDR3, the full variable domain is EAGVAQSPRYKIIEKRQSVAFWCNPISGHATLYWYQQILGQGPKLLIQFQNNGVVDDSQLPKDRFSAERLKGVDSTLKIQPAKLEDSAVYLCASSRNQRGGSYEQYFGPGTRLTVT.